This entry is about one T cell receptor beta chain. The data are from a study of T cell changes during pregnancy in multiple sclerosis. V lost 4 bases to trimming and J lost 3 bases, with 17 bases between them. Germline CDR1 reads SGHRS; CDR2 reads YFSETQ. The CDR3 covers 15 residues. The assay was immunoSEQ multiplex PCR, and TCRdb's table has in-frame clones only and misses some. Altogether under 55,000 clones are present, about nine tenths being singletons, with the ten largest covering about 1.5%. The rearrangement links TRBV5-1 to TRBJ2-7; perhaps TRBD2 as D (5 bases). This TCR came from a female donor with multiple sclerosis, enrolled in a pregnancy study. The sample taken for sequencing was PBMCs (not recorded whether the cells were cultured). This CDR3 reads CASSAGSGSVYEQYF. CDR3 DNA sequence: TGCGCCAGCAGCGCAGGATCGGGGAGCGTCTACGAGCAGTACTTC.